Presented here are 6 T cell receptor beta chains from one specimen sequenced in a study of blood T cell repertoires in COVID-19. The repertoire was sequenced with immunoSEQ multiplex PCR; TCRdb's copy has only in-frame clones and lacks some. Among 350,000 to 400,000 clones listed, 75% to 90% were seen once. The specimen was PBMCs or T cells enriched from blood (not recorded which). The receptors shown here come from a young man who had recovered from COVID-19.

The chain combines TRBV6-5 with TRBJ1-6; D not certain. Deletions cut 8 bases from V and 7 bases from J, with 9 bases between. CDR3 size: 12 residues. CDR1 is MNHEY and CDR2 is SVGAGI in the germline V gene. CDR3 bases: TGTGCCAGCGGGCAGTACAATTCACCCCTCCACTTT. It codes for CASGQYNSPLHF.

V is TRBV28 and J is TRBJ1-1; D remains ambiguous. This CDR3 region has 14 residues. Between the trimmed V and J ends, which lost 2 bases and 5 bases, there was a span of 12 bases. Germline V lookup: CDR1 MDHEN, CDR2 SYDVKM. CDR3 bases: TGTGCCAGCAGTTTAGGAGGTTCGAGAACTGAAGCTTTCTTT. This codes for CASSLGGSRTEAFF.

This chain links TRBV7-8 with TRBJ2-3; no clear D. Germline V lookup: CDR1 SGHVS, CDR2 FQNEAQ. The V gene lost 1 base and the J gene lost 0 bases, with 17 bases spanning the gap. The CDR3 has 18 residues. The CDR3 is CASSLESLAAPSTDTQYF. CDR3 bases: TGTGCCAGCAGCTTAGAGTCTCTGGCAGCGCCTAGCACAGATACGCAGTATTTT.

The chain is built from TRBV19 and TRBJ2-7; TRBD1 aligns across 12 bases. The J segment lost 2 bases and the V segment lost 4 bases, leaving 0 bases of the junction unmatched. CDR1 and CDR2 from the germline V gene are LNHDA and SQIVND (reference sequence). The length of the CDR3 is 14 residues. This CDR3 is CASSRDRGPYEQYF. The CDR3, as DNA: TGTGCCAGTAGTAGGGACAGGGGGCCCTACGAGCAGTACTTC.

The J gene is TRBJ1-5, the V gene TRBV29-1; perhaps TRBD1 as D (6 bases). Germline V lookup: CDR1 SQVTM, CDR2 ANQGSEA. Trimming cost V 4 bases and J 5 bases, with 12 bases left between them. The CDR3 is 13 residues long. The CDR3 is CSVGQGTDQPQHF. The CDR3, as DNA: TGCAGCGTTGGGCAGGGGACGGATCAGCCCCAGCATTTT.

V gene TRBV5-1 combines with J gene TRBJ2-2; the match to TRBD1 covers 10 bases. CDR1 is SGHRS, CDR2 YFSETQ, per germline. V lost 4 bases and J lost 5; bases outside the gene matches: 5. This CDR3 has 15 residues. CDR3 sequence (DNA): TGCGCCAGCAGCACCATGGGACAGGGGACCGGGGAGCTGTTTTTT. Translating gives CASSTMGQGTGELFF.